Below are 24 T cell receptor beta chains sequenced from a single sample in a study of CD8 T cells in Susac syndrome. The RNA, about 0.45 to 1 ug, was put through reverse transcription using random hexamers. Each CDR3 protein is one row after TCRdb ran MiXCR on the immunoSEQ multiplex PCR reads. The sample yields around 200,000 distinct CDR3 sequences, roughly 94% seen once. The sequencing sample was made of CD4+ T cells from PBMCs. These receptors originate from a human donor in good health.

CDR3 in amino acids: CASSHRADTQYF. The CDR3 DNA reads TGTGCCAGCAGCCATCGAGCAGATACGCAGTATTTT. The V and J genes are TRBV3-1 and TRBJ2-3; no reliable D call. The CDR3 is 12 residues long. V lost 3 bases, J lost 4 bases, and 5 bases lay in between. Germline V gives CDR1 LGHDT, CDR2 YNNKEL (reference sequence).

This chain links TRBV3-1 with TRBJ1-1; D unresolved. Germline V CDR1 and CDR2: LGHDT, YNNKEL (reference sequence). This CDR3 is built from 13 residues. Trimming cost V 4 bases and J 7 bases, with 13 bases left between them. The CDR3 sequence: CASSPYSGYEAFF. CDR3 coding DNA: TGTGCCAGCAGCCCTTACTCCGGGTATGAAGCTTTCTTT.

The chain is built from TRBV5-4 and TRBJ2-1, with D perhaps matching TRBD1 (6 bases). CDR3 length equals 14 residues. Trimming shortened V by 5 bases and J by 2 bases, and 11 bases separated the two germline ends. Germline loops: CDR1 SGHNT, CDR2 YYREEE (reference sequence). The CDR3: CASSPQGTYNEQFF. The CDR3 region has the DNA TGTGCCAGCAGTCCCCAGGGGACCTACAATGAGCAGTTCTTC.

The genes are TRBV29-1 and TRBJ1-1; TRBD1 matches 10 bases. V dropped 6 bases and J dropped 11; count of bases not matched to a gene: 18. In germline, CDR1 is SQVTM, CDR2 ANQGSEA. This CDR3 is built from 15 residues. CDR3 in amino acids: CSVTQNAGTGDPAFF. The CDR3 DNA reads TGCAGCGTCACGCAGAACGCCGGGACAGGGGACCCGGCTTTCTTT.

The rearrangement uses TRBV9 and TRBJ2-3; D is possibly TRBD1 (5 bases). The CDR3 covers 14 residues. V shed 3 bases and J shed 6 bases, with 14 bases lying between them. Germline values: CDR1 SGDLS, CDR2 YYNGEE. For the CDR3, the DNA is TGTGCCAGCAGCGGAGCGCAAAGGGGTGATACGCAGTATTTT. It encodes CASSGAQRGDTQYF.

This chain uses TRBV12-3 or TRBV12-4 with TRBJ1-5; D not certain. This CDR3 has 12 amino acids. The V and J ends lost 0 bases and 5 bases respectively, with 2 bases between them. The CDR3 DNA sequence: TGTGCCAGCAGTTTAGCAGATCAGCCCCAGCATTTT. Residues: CASSLADQPQHF.

The chain links TRBV12-3 or TRBV12-4 to TRBJ2-3; D unclear. The CDR3 loop spans 14 amino acids. Trimming stripped 2 bases from V and 5 bases from J, with 11 bases between. CDR3 sequence reads: CASSLTYQLDTQYF. Here the CDR3 DNA reads TGTGCCAGCAGTTTAACGTACCAGCTAGATACGCAGTATTTT.

The chain's CDR3 is CASSVTAGTDTQYF. DNA for the CDR3: TGTGCCAGCAGCGTAACGGCGGGGACAGATACGCAGTATTTT. The chain links TRBV9 to TRBJ2-3; D is possibly TRBD2 (6 bases). V was clipped by 1 base and J by 3 bases, with 9 bases between them. The V gene's germline CDR1 is SGDLS and CDR2 YYNGEE. This CDR3 has 14 residues.

This rearrangement joins TRBV20-1 to TRBJ2-7, with D unclear. This CDR3 has 11 residues. Trimming left V 6 bases short and J 2 bases short, with 8 bases between. From germline, CDR1 is DFQATT and CDR2 SNEGSKA (reference sequence). The CDR3 protein is CSADRAYEQYF. In DNA, the CDR3 is TGCAGTGCAGATCGGGCCTACGAGCAGTACTTC.

The chain joins TRBV5-1 to TRBJ1-1; no reliable D call. Trimming took 1 base from V and 7 from J, leaving 8 bases between them. The CDR3 consists of 12 residues. Germline V gene sequence: CDR1 SGHRS, CDR2 YFSETQ. In DNA form, the CDR3 reads TGCGCCAGCAGCTTGAAAGGAAATGAAGCTTTCTTT. Translated, it gives CASSLKGNEAFF.

The chain uses TRBV18 and TRBJ1-4; TRBD1 might be the D (5 bases). The CDR3 loop spans 15 amino acids. V lost 6 bases and J lost 8, with 19 bases in between. Germline V gene data show CDR1 as KGHSH and CDR2 as LQKENI. CDR3 nucleotides: TGTGCCAGCTCCGAAACCCAGGGCCTGGGGGAAAAACTGTTTTTT. It translates to CASSETQGLGEKLFF.

The rearrangement uses TRBV2 and TRBJ2-1; TRBD2 agrees at 11 bases. Germline assignment: CDR1 SNHLY and CDR2 FYNNEI. V was clipped by 9 bases and J by 9 bases; unmatched bases: 19. CDR3 size: 17 residues. The CDR3 protein is CARRRSPTSGMAIEQFF. CDR3 DNA: TGTGCCAGACGCCGCAGCCCGACTAGCGGGATGGCGATTGAGCAGTTCTTC.

This clonotype was found a few times. This chain uses TRBV7-9 with TRBJ1-2, with 10 bases lining up with TRBD1. The CDR3 contains 12 residues. Germline V lookup: CDR1 SEHNR, CDR2 FQNEAQ (reference sequence). V gave up 6 bases and J gave up 5 bases; unmatched junction bases: 0. CDR3 region: CASRGQGYGYTF. The CDR3 bases are TGTGCCAGCAGGGGACAGGGGTATGGCTACACCTTC.

The genes are TRBV9 and TRBJ2-1; D may be TRBD1 (6 bases). The CDR3 consists of 14 residues. V was trimmed by 5 bases and J by 8 bases, leaving 17 bases between them. The V gene's germline CDR1 is SGDLS and CDR2 YYNGEE. The CDR3 DNA is TGTGCCAGCAGTAGGGGGACCTCGGCCCATGAGCAGTTCTTC. As protein: CASSRGTSAHEQFF. Using reference TRBV9 and TRBJ2-1 for the parts outside the CDR3, the full variable domain is DSGVTQTPKHLITATGQRVTLRCSPRSGDLSVYWYQQSLDQGLQFLIQYYNGEERAKGNILERFSAQQFPDLHSELNLSSLELGDSALYFCASSRGTSAHEQFFGPGTRLTVL.

This chain joins TRBV2 and TRBJ2-7; maybe TRBD2 (6 bases). The germline CDR1 and CDR2 sequences are SNHLY and FYNNEI. V shed 3 bases and J shed 5 bases, with 8 bases lying between them. The CDR3 sequence is 12 residues long. The CDR3: CASSDGGNEQYF. CDR3 nucleotide sequence: TGTGCCAGCAGTGATGGAGGGAACGAGCAGTACTTC.

This chain uses TRBV7-2 with TRBJ2-3; TRBD2 aligns across 11 bases. V lost 3 bases, J lost 6 bases, and 11 bases stayed unmatched. Germline CDR1 and CDR2: SGHTA and FQGNSA. The CDR3 has 17 residues. CDR3 nucleotide sequence: TGTGCCAGCAGCTTCTCTAGCGGGGGGTCCGGCTCCGATACGCAGTATTTT. The encoded protein is CASSFSSGGSGSDTQYF.

The chain employs TRBV23-1 and TRBJ2-7; D is uncertain. TRBV23-1 is an ORF; its function is uncertain. V was trimmed by 2 bases and J by 3 bases, leaving 8 bases between them. CDR3 length: 13 amino acids. The CDR3 is CASSQRRHYEQYV. In DNA form, the CDR3 reads TGCGCCAGCAGTCAACGACGGCACTACGAGCAGTACGTC.

The chain uses TRBV2 and TRBJ2-5; no clear D. This CDR3 region has 14 residues. The V gene lost 1 base and the J gene lost 1 base, with 7 bases spanning the gap. Germline V gene sequence: CDR1 SNHLY, CDR2 FYNNEI. The CDR3 loop reads CASSEGDPQETQYF. The CDR3 region has the DNA TGTGCCAGCAGTGAAGGAGATCCCCAAGAGACCCAGTACTTC.

In its sample, this clonotype was seen once. The chain joins TRBV30 to TRBJ1-5; no clear D. The germline CDR1 and CDR2 sequences are GTSNPN and SVGIG (reference sequence). CDR3 length equals 14 residues. Trimming pared 2 bases from V and 7 bases from J, leaving 15 bases between. CDR3 amino acids: CAWSPSRVRQPQHF. Written as DNA, the CDR3 is TGTGCCTGGAGTCCCTCGAGGGTCCGCCAGCCCCAGCATTTT.

The genes are TRBV3-1 and TRBJ2-1; 11 bases fit TRBD1. V lost 2 bases and J lost 12; bases outside the gene matches: 9. Germline V gives CDR1 LGHDT, CDR2 YNNKEL (reference sequence). The CDR3 loop spans 15 amino acids. The CDR3 nucleotides read TGTGCCAGCAGCCAACTGGACAGGGGGCAGAAAGGGCAGTTCTTC. Amino acid sequence: CASSQLDRGQKGQFF.

The rearrangement uses TRBV27 and TRBJ1-6; no reliable D call. Trimming removed 5 bases from V and 8 bases from J, with 7 bases in between. CDR3 length: 12 amino acids. Germline V lookup: CDR1 MNHEY, CDR2 SMNVEV (reference sequence). The CDR3 DNA follows: TGTGCCAGCAGTACAGTTGATTCACCCCTCCACTTT. Protein sequence: CASSTVDSPLHF.

J is TRBJ2-1 and V is TRBV6-1; 9 nucleotides line up with TRBD2. The CDR3 sequence is 14 residues long. CDR1 is MNHNS and CDR2 is SASEGT in the germline V gene. Losses at the gene ends were 1 base for V and 8 bases for J; bases not matched to a gene: 3. CDR3 residues: CASSEGRGGYEQFF. DNA for the CDR3: TGTGCCAGCAGTGAAGGGCGGGGGGGCTATGAGCAGTTCTTC.

This clonotype appeared a single time. The V gene is TRBV11-1, the J gene TRBJ2-1; 8 bases are a match to TRBD2. The length of the CDR3 is 14 residues. CDR1 is SGHAT and CDR2 is FQDESV in the germline V gene (reference sequence). V shed 1 base and J 8 bases; nucleotides not matched to a gene: 4. CDR3 sequence: CASSLGAGEYEQFF. CDR3 bases: TGTGCCAGCAGCTTAGGAGCGGGAGAGTATGAGCAGTTCTTC. Supplemented by reference TRBV11-1 and TRBJ2-1, the full variable domain reads EAEVAQSPRYKITEKSQAVAFWCDPISGHATLYWYRQILGQGPELLVQFQDESVVDDSQLPKDRFSAERLKGVDSTLKIQPAELGDSAMYLCASSLGAGEYEQFFGPGTRLTVL.

CDR3 in DNA: TGTGCCAGCACACAGACTAGCGGGAGGAGGTACTTC. As protein: CASTQTSGRRYF. The chain carries TRBV6-1 and TRBJ2-5; 13 nucleotides agree with TRBD2. CDR3 size: 12 residues. Germline V lookup: CDR1 MNHNS, CDR2 SASEGT. The J segment lost 13 bases and the V segment lost 7 bases, leaving 6 bases of the junction unmatched.